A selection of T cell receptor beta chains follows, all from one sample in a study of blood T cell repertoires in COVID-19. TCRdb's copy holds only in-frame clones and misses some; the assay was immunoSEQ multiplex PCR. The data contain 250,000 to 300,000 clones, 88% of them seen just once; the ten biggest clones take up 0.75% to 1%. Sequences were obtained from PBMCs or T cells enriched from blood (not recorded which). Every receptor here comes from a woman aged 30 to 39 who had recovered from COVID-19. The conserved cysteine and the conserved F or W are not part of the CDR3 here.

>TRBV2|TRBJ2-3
ASSDPVARRPPNTDTQY
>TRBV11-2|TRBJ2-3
ASSLDRGGTQY
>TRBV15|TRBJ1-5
ATRPSPGQGTGGNQPQH
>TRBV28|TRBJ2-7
ASSLAPDRPDEQY
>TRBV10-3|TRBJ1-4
AIGGGNNEKLF
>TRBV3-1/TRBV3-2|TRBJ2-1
ASSQRGGDKGEQF
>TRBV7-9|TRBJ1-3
ASTPSGNTIY
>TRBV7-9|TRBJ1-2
ASSDGQAANYGYT
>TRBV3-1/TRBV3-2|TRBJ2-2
ASSHPGLAGVTGELF
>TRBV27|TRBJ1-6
ASSLYWSSYNSPLH
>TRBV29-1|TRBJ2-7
SAGTGIDEQY